This TCR beta chain emerged from a study of cytomegalovirus exposure and HLA in healthy donors. Study-wide results and caveats: When a later analysis compared HLA-associated TCR beta chains with equally common others, the HLA-associated chains turned out to be more clonally expanded and to have lower generation probabilities. Later analysis identified several of the most significant clusters that appeared linked to common viral pathogens.

Trimming removed 1 base at V and 4 bases at J, with 16 bases between. This CDR3 is built from 17 residues. Per the germline V gene, CDR1 is KGHSH and CDR2 is LQKENI. Primers: 60 Vbeta forward and 13 Jbeta reverse. Sequencing used immunoSEQ multiplex PCR; TCRdb keeps in-frame clones, though not all of them. This table holds some 130,000 clones, more than 60% found once. Note on this clone: Antigen unknown.

Sample: PBMCs. The TCR was taken from a man aged 35 to 55 in good health and CMV-seropositive. The chain joins TRBV18 to TRBJ2-2; TRBD1 might be the D (5 bases). This chain's CDR3 is CASSPREGVLGTGELFF. CDR3 DNA sequence: TGTGCCAGCTCACCACGTGAAGGGGTTTTAGGCACCGGGGAGCTGTTTTTT.